What follows are 6 T cell receptor beta chains derived from one specimen sequenced in a study of shared clonotypes between healthy human individuals. Generated by immunoSEQ multiplex PCR, the TCRdb table keeps only in-frame clones and is missing some. The table lists more than 900,000 clones, 75% to 85% of them singletons. Material for sequencing was memory CD4+ T cells from PBMCs. Subset noted: CD45RA-negative fraction. The receptors originated from a man younger than 35 in good health. Some clones in this sample may be carry-over from other donors' samples.

The chain couples TRBV5-6 to TRBJ2-5; a weak D match, TRBD1 (5 bases). Trimming shortened V by 0 bases and J by 5 bases, and 5 bases separated the two germline ends. CDR3 length: 12 amino acids. Germline CDR1 SGHDT, CDR2 YYEEEE. The CDR3 spells CASSLDRETQYF. The CDR3 coding sequence is TGTGCCAGCAGCTTGGACAGGGAGACCCAGTACTTC.

This chain links TRBV5-8 with TRBJ2-5, with 14 nucleotides matching TRBD2. V trimming: 0 bases; J trimming: 0 bases; junction bases outside the gene matches: 1. There are 17 residues in the CDR3. Germline V gives CDR1 SGHTS, CDR2 YDEGEE. CDR3 loop: CASSLGTSGGYQETQYF. The CDR3 DNA follows: TGTGCCAGCAGCTTGGGGACTAGCGGGGGGTACCAAGAGACCCAGTACTTC.

The CDR3 DNA reads as TGTGCCAGCAGCTTCCCTGGACCCTACAATGAGCAGTTCTTC. The encoded protein is CASSFPGPYNEQFF. This chain uses TRBV7-9 with TRBJ2-1; D uncertain. CDR3 size: 14 residues. The V gene's germline CDR1 is SEHNR and CDR2 FQNEAQ (reference sequence). V dropped 3 bases and J dropped 2 bases, with 8 bases sitting between them.

The CDR3 region has the DNA TGCGCCAGCAGGTTCGGGGCAGGGGAGGCCTACGAGCAGTACTTC. Amino acid sequence: CASRFGAGEAYEQYF. The gene calls are TRBV5-1 and TRBJ2-7, with D perhaps TRBD1 or TRBD2 (6 bases each). Per the germline V gene, CDR1 is SGHRS and CDR2 is YFSETQ. The V and J ends lost 5 bases and 2 bases respectively, with 17 bases between them. This CDR3 contains 15 residues.

A word on this clone: Other DNA sequences in this specimen translate into the identical CDR3. In DNA, the CDR3 is TGCAGCGTTGAAGTAGGGCAGGGAGGCGCTGAAGCTTTCTTT. It translates to CSVEVGQGGAEAFF. V is TRBV29-1 and J is TRBJ1-1; tentatively, D is TRBD1 (5 bases). V lost 1 base to trimming and J lost 6 bases, with 15 bases between them. Germline assignment: CDR1 SQVTM and CDR2 ANQGSEA. The CDR3 has 14 residues.

The gene calls are TRBV13 and TRBJ2-1; D is perhaps TRBD2 (6 bases). Deletions cut 1 base from V and 5 bases from J, with 12 bases between. Per the germline V gene, CDR1 is PRHDT and CDR2 is FYEKMQ (reference sequence). The CDR3 is made up of 15 amino acids. CDR3 DNA sequence: TGTGCCAGCAGCTTAGATTGGCGGGACCACAATGAGCAGTTCTTC. This translates into CASSLDWRDHNEQFF. The full variable domain, with the rest looked up from reference TRBV13 and TRBJ2-1, is AAGVIQSPRHLIKEKRETATLKCYPIPRHDTVYWYQQGPGQDPQFLISFYEKMQSDKGSIPDRFSAQQFSDYHSELNMSSLELGDSALYFCASSLDWRDHNEQFFGPGTRLTVL.